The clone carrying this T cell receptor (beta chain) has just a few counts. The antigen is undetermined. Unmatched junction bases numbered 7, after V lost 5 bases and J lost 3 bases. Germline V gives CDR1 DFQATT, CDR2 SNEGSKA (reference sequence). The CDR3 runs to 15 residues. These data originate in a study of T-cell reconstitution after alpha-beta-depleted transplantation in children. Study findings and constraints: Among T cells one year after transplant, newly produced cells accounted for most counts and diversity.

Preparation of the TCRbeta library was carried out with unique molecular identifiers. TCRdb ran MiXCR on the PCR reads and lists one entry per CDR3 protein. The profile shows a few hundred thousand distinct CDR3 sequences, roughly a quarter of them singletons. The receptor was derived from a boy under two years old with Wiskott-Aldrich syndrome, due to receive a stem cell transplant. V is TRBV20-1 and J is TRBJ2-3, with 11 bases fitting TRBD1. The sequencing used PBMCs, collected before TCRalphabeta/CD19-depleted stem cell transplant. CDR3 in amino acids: CSAPGQGALTDTQYF. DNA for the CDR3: TGCAGTGCTCCTGGACAGGGGGCTTTAACAGATACGCAGTATTTT.